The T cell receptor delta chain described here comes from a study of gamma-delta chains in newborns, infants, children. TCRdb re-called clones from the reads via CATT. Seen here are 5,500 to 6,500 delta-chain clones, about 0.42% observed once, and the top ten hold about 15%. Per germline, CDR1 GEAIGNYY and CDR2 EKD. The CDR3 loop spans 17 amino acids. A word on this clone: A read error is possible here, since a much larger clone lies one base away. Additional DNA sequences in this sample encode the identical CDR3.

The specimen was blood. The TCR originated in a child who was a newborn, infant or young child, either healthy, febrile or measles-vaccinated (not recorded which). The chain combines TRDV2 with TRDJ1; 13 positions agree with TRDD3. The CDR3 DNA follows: TGTGCCTGCGACATACTGGGGGATACGGAGTACACCGATAAACTCATCTTT. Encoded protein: CACDILGDTEYTDKLIF.